Listed here are 4 T cell receptor beta chains from one sample, sequenced in a study of T cell responses to AZD1222 COVID-19 vaccine. The protocol was immunoSEQ multiplex PCR, while the TCRdb copy is restricted to in-frame clones and leaves out a portion. The table has under 200,000 clones, around 85% seen once. The sequencing used peripheral blood, collected 28 days after the second AZD1222 dose. All receptors come from an adult who received the AZD1222 COVID-19 vaccine.

This clone was detected a few times. CDR3 DNA sequence: TGTGCCAGCAGATCCCATCAGGGAATACCGAACTATGGCTACACCTTC. It codes for CASRSHQGIPNYGYTF. The gene calls are TRBV28 and TRBJ1-2; a weak D match, TRBD1 (5 bases). This CDR3 spans 16 amino acids. The germline CDR1 and CDR2 sequences are MDHEN and SYDVKM. V was pared by 6 bases and J by 2 bases, with 19 bases between.

V and J are TRBV18 and TRBJ1-1, with unresolved D. The germline V gene has CDR1 KGHSH and CDR2 LQKENI. Trimming removed 3 bases at V and 2 bases at J, with 10 bases between. This CDR3 is 14 amino acids long. The CDR3 sequence is CASSPQRSNTEAFF. In nucleotides, the CDR3 is TGTGCCAGCTCACCTCAACGGAGCAACACTGAAGCTTTCTTT.

The chain is built from TRBV4-1 and TRBJ2-7; perhaps TRBD2 as D (5 bases). The V gene lost 3 bases and the J gene lost 3 bases, with 18 bases spanning the gap. Germline lookup yields CDR1 MGHRA and CDR2 YSYEKL. This CDR3 has 16 residues. The CDR3 is CASSQATGNSIYEQYF. Written as DNA, the CDR3 is TGCGCCAGCAGCCAGGCTACCGGGAACAGCATCTACGAGCAGTACTTC.

This chain connects TRBV5-6 to TRBJ2-3; 7 bases match TRBD2. Germline loops: CDR1 SGHDT, CDR2 YYEEEE. The CDR3 runs to 16 residues. V was pared by 3 bases and J by 7 bases, with 14 bases of the junction left unmatched. The CDR3 loop reads CASSSRSGRGRNTQYF. In DNA, the CDR3 is TGTGCCAGCAGCTCCCGCTCGGGGAGGGGAAGGAATACGCAGTATTTT.